Listed here is a single T cell receptor (beta chain). As yet, its antigen is unknown. This PCR relied on a set of 60 Vbeta primers and 13 Jbeta primers. Sequencing was performed with immunoSEQ multiplex PCR; in TCRdb, only in-frame clones are kept and a portion is missing. This table holds approximately 110,000 clones, around 72% found once. The CDR3 has 12 residues. CDR1 and CDR2 from the germline V gene are SGHNT and YYREEE (reference sequence). Between the trimmed V and J ends, which lost 3 bases and 1 base, there was a span of 4 bases. The data stem from a study of cytomegalovirus exposure and HLA in healthy donors. Study results and caveats: Apart from CMV serostatus, no immune exposure information was available. Usually a TCR sequence was rare, but some public TCRs were found in many donors.

The receptor's source is a young man in good health and CMV-seronegative. The rearrangement links TRBV5-4 to TRBJ1-1; D unresolved. Sequenced sample: PBMCs. CDR3 protein: CASSSGNTEAFF. The CDR3 nucleotides read TGTGCCAGCAGCTCAGGGAACACTGAAGCTTTCTTT.